This T cell receptor (beta chain) comes out of a study of monozygotic twins with inflammatory bowel disease. The study, taken as a whole, reports: IBD patients exhibited fewer clonotypes shared with other individuals than healthy twins, particularly with disease activity. Resolution of different T cell subtypes was not achieved.

Comments on this clonotype: Its antigen remains unidentified.

The germline V gene has CDR1 LNHDA and CDR2 SQIVND (reference sequence). This CDR3 is 14 amino acids long. Roughly 3,500 ng of total RNA went into each TCR library. UMIs with a 6-nucleotide sample barcode were added by template switching. One entry per CDR3 protein, without DNA, is what TCRdb gives after re-calling the 5' RACE reads. With under 150,000 distinct CDR3 sequences in the sample, the ten largest clones hold 2% to 2.5%. The source material was blood. V gene TRBV19 combines with J gene TRBJ1-6; TCRdb lists TRBD1, though no DNA is available to test this call. The clonotype originates from a human donor with ulcerative colitis or Crohn's disease, or a healthy co-twin of an affected twin (not recorded which). Here the CDR3 reads CASSIQGAASPLHF. Combining the CDR3 with reference TRBV19 and TRBJ1-6 gives the whole variable domain DGGITQSPKYLFRKEGQNVTLSCEQNLNHDAMYWYRQDPGQGLRLIYYSQIVNDFQKGDIAEGYSVSREKKESFPLTVTSAQKNPTAFYLCASSIQGAASPLHFGNGTRLTVT.